This TCR beta chain derives from a study of blood T cell repertoires in COVID-19. Libraries were prepared by immunoSEQ multiplex PCR; TCRdb keeps only in-frame clonotypes and omits some of them. Of approximately 150,000 clones listed, 84% were seen once; the top ten hold 12% to 15%. The germline gives CDR1 SGHRS, CDR2 YFSETQ. V gave up 5 bases and J gave up 2 bases; unmatched junction bases: 2. The CDR3 is 14 residues long. The receptor was isolated from a man over 45 who had recovered from COVID-19. The V call is TRBV5-1, the J call TRBJ2-1; TRBD1 matches at 9 bases. Sequenced material: PBMCs or T cells enriched from blood (not recorded which). This chain's CDR3 is CASRGQGPYNEQFF. CDR3 sequence (DNA): TGCGCCAGCAGAGGACAGGGGCCCTACAATGAGCAGTTCTTC. Full variable domain (missing parts from reference TRBV5-1 and TRBJ2-1): KAGVTQTPRYLIKTRGQQVTLSCSPISGHRSVSWYQQTPGQGLQFLFEYFSETQRNKGNFPGRFSGRQFSNSRSEMNVSTLELGDSALYLCASRGQGPYNEQFFGPGTRLTVL.